Included here is one T cell receptor beta chain sequence, with context. A junction boundary mismatches the germline segment, possibly from a read error. Germline V CDR1 and CDR2: SGHTA, FQGTGA. The CDR3 has 14 amino acids. Transcripts of RNA were the source for amplifying TCR beta CDR3 regions. The authors performed first-round RT-PCR with HTBI primers and then a second-round multiplex PCR. Each CDR3 protein is one row after TCRdb ran MiXCR on the multiplex PCR reads. Among about 740,000 distinct CDR3 sequences listed, 35% to 50% were seen once. This entry comes from a study of Graves' ophthalmopathy and Graves' hyperthyroidism.

The origin of this receptor is an adult man with Graves' ophthalmopathy. Sequencing was performed on peripheral blood. The chain employs TRBV7-3 and TRBJ1-1; D gene ambiguous. CDR3 nucleotide sequence: TGCGCCAGCAGCCACCCAGAGTTCGGAACTGAAGCTTTCTTT. Translated: CASSHPEFGTEAFF. Combining the CDR3 with reference TRBV7-3 and TRBJ1-1 gives the whole variable domain GAGVSQTPSNKVTEKGKYVELRCDPISGHTALYWYRQSLGQGPEFLIYFQGTGAADDSGLPNDRFFAVRPEGSVSTLKIQRTERGDSAVYLCASSHPEFGTEAFFGQGTRLTVV.